These T cell receptor beta chains were read from a single sample in a study of T-cell reconstitution after alpha-beta-depleted transplantation in children. In TCRdb, the PCR reads were re-called with MiXCR into one record per CDR3 protein. The sample holds 250,000 to 400,000 distinct CDR3 sequences, around 20% seen once. Sequences were derived from PBMCs, mostly from graft donor cells, sampled 180 days after TCRalphabeta/CD19-depleted stem cell transplant. The receptor source for this set is a male patient aged 10-17 years who had a stem cell transplant for acute lymphoblastic leukemia, so the T cells may come from the graft donor. The CDR3 runs from the conserved cysteine through the conserved F or W. Each record gives: CDR3 protein, J gene, V gene.

CDR3aa: CASSFGGSYEQYF
j_gene: TRBJ2-7
v_gene: TRBV5-1

CDR3aa: CASSQPGVQDTQYF
j_gene: TRBJ2-3
v_gene: TRBV5-1

CDR3aa: CASSLALKGYCEQYF
j_gene: TRBJ2-7
v_gene: TRBV7-2

CDR3aa: CASSLGPPLGTDTQYF
j_gene: TRBJ2-3
v_gene: TRBV7-3

CDR3aa: CSVEFRESRETQYF
j_gene: TRBJ2-5
v_gene: TRBV29-1

CDR3aa: CATRLTGVNNQPQHF
j_gene: TRBJ1-5
v_gene: TRBV10-3

CDR3aa: CASSQGQTVNTGELFF
j_gene: TRBJ2-2
v_gene: TRBV4-1

CDR3aa: CASSRTSGRSYNEQFF
j_gene: TRBJ2-1
v_gene: TRBV11-2

CDR3aa: CATSRDYRGAEFF
j_gene: TRBJ2-1
v_gene: TRBV15

CDR3aa: CASSPPWAGPGYGYTF
j_gene: TRBJ1-2
v_gene: TRBV7-9

CDR3aa: CSADSRHTGELFF
j_gene: TRBJ2-2
v_gene: TRBV20-1

CDR3aa: CASTRQVHTEAFF
j_gene: TRBJ1-1
v_gene: TRBV12-3/TRBV12-4